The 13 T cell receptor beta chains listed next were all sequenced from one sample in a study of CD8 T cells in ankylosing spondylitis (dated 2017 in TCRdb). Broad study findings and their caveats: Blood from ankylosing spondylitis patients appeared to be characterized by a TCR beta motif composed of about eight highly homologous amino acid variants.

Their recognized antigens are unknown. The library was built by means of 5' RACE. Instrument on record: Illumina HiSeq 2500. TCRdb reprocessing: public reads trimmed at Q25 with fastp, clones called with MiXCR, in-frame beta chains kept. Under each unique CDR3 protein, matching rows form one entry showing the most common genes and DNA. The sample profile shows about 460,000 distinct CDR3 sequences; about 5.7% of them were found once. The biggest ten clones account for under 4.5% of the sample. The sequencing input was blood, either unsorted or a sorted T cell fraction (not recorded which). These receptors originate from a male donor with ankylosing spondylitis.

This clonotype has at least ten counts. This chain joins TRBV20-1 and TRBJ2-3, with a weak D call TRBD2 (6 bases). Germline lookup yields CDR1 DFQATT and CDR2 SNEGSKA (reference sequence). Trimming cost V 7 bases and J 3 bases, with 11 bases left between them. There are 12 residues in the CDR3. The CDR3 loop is CSVRAGTDTQYF. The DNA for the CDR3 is TGCAGTGTTCGGGCGGGGACAGATACGCAGTATTTT.

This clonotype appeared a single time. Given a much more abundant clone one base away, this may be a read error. CDR3 DNA: TGCCGTGCTGGGAAGGGGCAGCAAGAGACCCAGTACTTC. Amino acid sequence: CRAGKGQQETQYF. This chain connects TRBV20-1 to TRBJ2-5, with a tentative D call TRBD1 (5 bases). The germline CDR1 and CDR2 sequences are DFQATT and SNEGSKA (reference sequence). The CDR3 is 13 residues long.

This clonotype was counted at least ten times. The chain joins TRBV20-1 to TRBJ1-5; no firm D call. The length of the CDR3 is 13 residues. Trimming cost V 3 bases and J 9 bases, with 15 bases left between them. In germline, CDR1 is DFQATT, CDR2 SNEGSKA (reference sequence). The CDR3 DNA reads TGCAGTGCTAGTAGGTGGGCCCAAGGGCCCCAGCATTTT. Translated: CSASRWAQGPQHF.

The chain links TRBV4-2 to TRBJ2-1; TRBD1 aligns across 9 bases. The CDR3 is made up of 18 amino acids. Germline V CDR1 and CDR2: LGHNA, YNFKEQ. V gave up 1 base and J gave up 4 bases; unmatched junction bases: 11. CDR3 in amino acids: CASSQGPSGTGRYNEQFF. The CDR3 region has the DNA TGTGCCAGCAGCCAAGGACCGAGCGGGACAGGGAGGTACAATGAGCAGTTCTTC.

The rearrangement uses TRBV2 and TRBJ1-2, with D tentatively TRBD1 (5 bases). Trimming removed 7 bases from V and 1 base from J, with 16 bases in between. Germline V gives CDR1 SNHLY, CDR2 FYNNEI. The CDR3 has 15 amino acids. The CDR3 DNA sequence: TGTGCCAGCACCCTGGGGCTACCCCGTAACTATGGCTACACCTTC. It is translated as CASTLGLPRNYGYTF.

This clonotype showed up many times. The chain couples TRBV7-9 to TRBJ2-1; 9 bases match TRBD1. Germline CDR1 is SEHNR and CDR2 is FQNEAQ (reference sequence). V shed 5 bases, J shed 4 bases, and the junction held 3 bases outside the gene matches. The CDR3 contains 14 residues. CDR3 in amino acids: CASSRTGDYNEQFF. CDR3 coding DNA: TGTGCCAGCAGCCGGACAGGGGATTACAATGAGCAGTTCTTC.

The CDR3 nucleotides are TGTGCCAGCAACGGGGTCTCTGGGGCCAACGTCCTGACTTTC. Translation: CASNGVSGANVLTF. The chain combines TRBV28 with TRBJ2-6; the D gene is possibly TRBD2 (5 bases). Germline lookup yields CDR1 MDHEN and CDR2 SYDVKM. This CDR3 is built from 14 residues. The ends were cut back, 7 bases at V and 0 bases at J, with 7 bases in the middle.

This chain's CDR3 is CASSVFGSRTGELFF. CDR3 DNA: TGTGCCAGCAGCGTCTTCGGGAGTCGGACCGGGGAGCTGTTTTTT. The chain couples TRBV11-3 to TRBJ2-2; TRBD2 might be the D (6 bases). Germline CDR1 SGHNT, CDR2 YENEEA. CDR3 size: 15 residues. V was clipped by 5 bases and J by 5 bases, with 15 bases between them.

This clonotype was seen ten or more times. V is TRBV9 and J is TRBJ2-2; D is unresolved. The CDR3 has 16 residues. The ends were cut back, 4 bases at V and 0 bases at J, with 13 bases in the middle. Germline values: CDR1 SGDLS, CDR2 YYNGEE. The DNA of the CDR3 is TGTGCCAGCAGCCCCAGAGGACGTGCGAACACCGGGGAGCTGTTTTTT. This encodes CASSPRGRANTGELFF.

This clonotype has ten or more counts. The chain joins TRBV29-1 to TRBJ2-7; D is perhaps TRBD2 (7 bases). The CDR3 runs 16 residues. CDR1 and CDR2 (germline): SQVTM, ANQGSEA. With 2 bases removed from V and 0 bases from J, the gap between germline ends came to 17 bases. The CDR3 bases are TGCAGCGTTGAAAAAGGGGGGGCCTCCAGCTCCTACGAGCAGTACTTC. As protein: CSVEKGGASSSYEQYF.

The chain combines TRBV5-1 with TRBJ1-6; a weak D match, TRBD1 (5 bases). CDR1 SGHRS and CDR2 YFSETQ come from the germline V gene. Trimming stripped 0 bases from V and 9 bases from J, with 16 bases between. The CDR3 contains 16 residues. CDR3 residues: CASSLVDGQGSSPLHF. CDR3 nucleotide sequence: TGCGCCAGCAGCTTGGTGGACGGTCAGGGAAGTTCACCCCTCCACTTT. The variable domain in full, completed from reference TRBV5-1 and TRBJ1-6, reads KAGVTQTPRYLIKTRGQQVTLSCSPISGHRSVSWYQQTPGQGLQFLFEYFSETQRNKGNFPGRFSGRQFSNSRSEMNVSTLELGDSALYLCASSLVDGQGSSPLHFGNGTRLTVT.

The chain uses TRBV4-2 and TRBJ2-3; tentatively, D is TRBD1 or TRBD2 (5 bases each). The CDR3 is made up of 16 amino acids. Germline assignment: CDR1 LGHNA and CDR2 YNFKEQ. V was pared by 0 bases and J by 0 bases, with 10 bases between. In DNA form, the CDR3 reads TGTGCCAGCAGCCAAGATGGGGGTACTAGCACAGATACGCAGTATTTT. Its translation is CASSQDGGTSTDTQYF.

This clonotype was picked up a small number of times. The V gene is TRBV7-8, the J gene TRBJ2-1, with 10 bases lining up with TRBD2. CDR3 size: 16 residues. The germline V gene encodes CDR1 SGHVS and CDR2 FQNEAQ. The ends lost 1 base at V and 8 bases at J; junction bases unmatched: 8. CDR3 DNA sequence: TGTGCCAGCAGCTTAGGAGGAGCGGGAGGGCCGTATGAGCAGTTCTTC. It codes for CASSLGGAGGPYEQFF.